The clone carrying this TCR beta chain was seen a handful of times. The antigen is undetermined. This sample stems from a study of T cell responses to AZD1222 COVID-19 vaccine. Whole-study context: Pooled samples include second doses given at about 4 or 12 weeks. Study-wide findings and caveats: Vaccination with two AZD1222 doses was followed by a rise in Spike-specific TCR breadth and depth. Donors in the cohort were predominantly white British and more often female, and clonal diversity was possibly underestimated.

The data were produced by immunoSEQ multiplex PCR, yet TCRdb's version contains in-frame clones alone and is incomplete. The sample carries 70,000 or so clones, more than 75% recorded once. Trimming removed 8 bases from V and 5 bases from J; junction bases left unmatched: 12. Germline CDR1 MNHEY, CDR2 SVGAGI. This CDR3 is 15 amino acids long. This rearrangement joins TRBV6-5 to TRBJ2-5, with TRBD2 identical over 9 bases. The origin of this receptor is an adult in good health. This specimen was peripheral blood, taken on day 0 of AZD1222 vaccination. The CDR3 nucleotides are TGTGCCAGCTCGAGGAGCGGGGGGCGAGTGGAGACCCAGTACTTC. Its protein is CASSRSGGRVETQYF.